The 3 T cell receptor beta chains reported below all come from one sample, sequenced in a study of blood T cell repertoires in COVID-19. Libraries were prepared by immunoSEQ multiplex PCR; TCRdb keeps only in-frame clonotypes and omits some of them. The sample has 210,000 or so clones; about 84% are singletons. Sequenced input: PBMCs or T cells enriched from blood (not recorded which). These receptors were taken from a man aged 30 to 39 with acute COVID-19.

CDR3 in amino acids: CASSDRDVSPEAFF. In DNA form, the CDR3 reads TGTGCCAGCAGTGACAGGGATGTTAGCCCTGAAGCTTTCTTT. The chain recombines TRBV2 with TRBJ1-1; a weak D match, TRBD1 (5 bases). This CDR3 has 14 residues. With 3 bases removed from V and 6 bases from J, the gap between germline ends came to 14 bases. Germline lookup yields CDR1 SNHLY and CDR2 FYNNEI.

This clone was seen a few times. The chain couples TRBV19 to TRBJ1-2; 7 bases match TRBD1. This CDR3 is 14 amino acids long. CDR1 is LNHDA, CDR2 SQIVND, per germline (reference sequence). The V gene end was trimmed by 6 bases and the J gene end by 4 bases; junction bases not matched to a gene: 8. CDR3 protein: CASRQRTGSYGYTF. As DNA, the CDR3 is TGTGCCAGTAGGCAGAGGACAGGAAGCTATGGCTACACCTTC.

V gene TRBV11-2 combines with J gene TRBJ1-2; tentative D call: TRBD1 (6 bases). Trimming shortened V by 5 bases and J by 5 bases, and 15 bases separated the two germline ends. CDR1 is SGHAT, CDR2 FQNNGV, per germline. This CDR3 has 14 amino acids. The CDR3 region is CASSPGTGWYGYTF. DNA of the CDR3: TGTGCCAGCAGCCCGGGTACAGGGTGGTATGGCTACACCTTC. The full variable domain, in which reference TRBV11-2 and TRBJ1-2 provide the parts outside the CDR3, is EAGVAQSPRYKIIEKRQSVAFWCNPISGHATLYWYQQILGQGPKLLIQFQNNGVVDDSQLPKDRFSAERLKGVDSTLKIQPAKLEDSAVYLCASSPGTGWYGYTFGSGTRLTVV.